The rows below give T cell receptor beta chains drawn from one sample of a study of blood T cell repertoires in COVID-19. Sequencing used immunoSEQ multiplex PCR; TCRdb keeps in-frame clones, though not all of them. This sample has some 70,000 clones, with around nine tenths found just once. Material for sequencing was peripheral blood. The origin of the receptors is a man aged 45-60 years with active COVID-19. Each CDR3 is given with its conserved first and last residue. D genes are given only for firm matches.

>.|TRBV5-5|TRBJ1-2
TGTGCCAGCAGCTTGGGTTTAGGGGCAGGGATTGCTGCTGGCTACACCTTC
CASSLGLGAGIAAGYTF
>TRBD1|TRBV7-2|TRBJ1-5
TGTGCCAGCAGCCCGGACAGGGGTGAGCCCCAGCATTTT
CASSPDRGEPQHF
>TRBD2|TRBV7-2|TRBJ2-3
TGTGCCAGCTCTGCAGGTAGCGGGAGATACGATACGCAGTATTTT
CASSAGSGRYDTQYF
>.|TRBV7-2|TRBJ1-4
TGTGCCAGCAGCTTAGAGGGGGTGGGAACAGAAAAACTGTTTTTT
CASSLEGVGTEKLFF
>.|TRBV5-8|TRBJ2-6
TGTGCCAGCAGCATCGGGAGTTTCTCTGGGGCCAACGTCCTGACTTTC
CASSIGSFSGANVLTF
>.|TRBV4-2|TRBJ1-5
TGTGCCAGCAGCCAAGACAAGAGGCCAGGGGACAATCAGCCCCAGCATTTT
CASSQDKRPGDNQPQHF
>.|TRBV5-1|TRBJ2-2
TGCGCCAGCAGCTTGGACCCGGTAACCGGGGAGCTGTTTTTT
CASSLDPVTGELFF
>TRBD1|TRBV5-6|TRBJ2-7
TGTGCCAGCAGCTTGGGGGGACAGGGAGGGTACGAGCAGTACTTC
CASSLGGQGGYEQYF
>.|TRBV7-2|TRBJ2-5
TGTGCCAGCAGTACCTACGAGACCCAGTACTTC
CASSTYETQYF
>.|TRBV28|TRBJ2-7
TGTGCCAGCAGTTTTATGGGGGCAGGGGTTTCCTACGAGCAGTACTTC
CASSFMGAGVSYEQYF
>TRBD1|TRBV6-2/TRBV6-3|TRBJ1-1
TGTGCCAGCAGTTACCCGGGACAGGGAAACACTGAAGCTTTCTTT
CASSYPGQGNTEAFF
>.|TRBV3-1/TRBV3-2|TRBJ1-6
TGTGCCAGCAGCTCCTACAATTCACCCCTCCACTTT
CASSSYNSPLHF
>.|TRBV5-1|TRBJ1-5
TGCGCCAGCAGCGGCTGGGGAGGGGCGAATAGCAATCAGCCCCAGCATTTT
CASSGWGGANSNQPQHF